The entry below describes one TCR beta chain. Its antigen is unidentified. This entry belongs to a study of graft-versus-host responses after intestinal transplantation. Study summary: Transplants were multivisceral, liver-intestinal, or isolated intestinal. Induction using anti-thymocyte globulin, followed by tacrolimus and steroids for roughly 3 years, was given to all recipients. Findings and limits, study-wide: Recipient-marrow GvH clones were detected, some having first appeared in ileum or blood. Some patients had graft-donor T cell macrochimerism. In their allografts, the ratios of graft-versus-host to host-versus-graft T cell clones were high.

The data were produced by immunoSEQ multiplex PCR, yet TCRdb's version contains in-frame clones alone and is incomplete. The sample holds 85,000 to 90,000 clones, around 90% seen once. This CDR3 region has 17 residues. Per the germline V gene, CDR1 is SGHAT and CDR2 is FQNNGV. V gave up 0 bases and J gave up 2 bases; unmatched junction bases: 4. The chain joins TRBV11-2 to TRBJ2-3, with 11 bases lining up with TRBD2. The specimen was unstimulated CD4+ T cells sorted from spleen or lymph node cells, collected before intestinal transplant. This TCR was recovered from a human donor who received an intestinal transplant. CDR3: CASSLDRGLAVTDTQYF. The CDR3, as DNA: TGTGCCAGCAGCTTAGATAGGGGACTAGCGGTCACAGATACGCAGTATTTT.